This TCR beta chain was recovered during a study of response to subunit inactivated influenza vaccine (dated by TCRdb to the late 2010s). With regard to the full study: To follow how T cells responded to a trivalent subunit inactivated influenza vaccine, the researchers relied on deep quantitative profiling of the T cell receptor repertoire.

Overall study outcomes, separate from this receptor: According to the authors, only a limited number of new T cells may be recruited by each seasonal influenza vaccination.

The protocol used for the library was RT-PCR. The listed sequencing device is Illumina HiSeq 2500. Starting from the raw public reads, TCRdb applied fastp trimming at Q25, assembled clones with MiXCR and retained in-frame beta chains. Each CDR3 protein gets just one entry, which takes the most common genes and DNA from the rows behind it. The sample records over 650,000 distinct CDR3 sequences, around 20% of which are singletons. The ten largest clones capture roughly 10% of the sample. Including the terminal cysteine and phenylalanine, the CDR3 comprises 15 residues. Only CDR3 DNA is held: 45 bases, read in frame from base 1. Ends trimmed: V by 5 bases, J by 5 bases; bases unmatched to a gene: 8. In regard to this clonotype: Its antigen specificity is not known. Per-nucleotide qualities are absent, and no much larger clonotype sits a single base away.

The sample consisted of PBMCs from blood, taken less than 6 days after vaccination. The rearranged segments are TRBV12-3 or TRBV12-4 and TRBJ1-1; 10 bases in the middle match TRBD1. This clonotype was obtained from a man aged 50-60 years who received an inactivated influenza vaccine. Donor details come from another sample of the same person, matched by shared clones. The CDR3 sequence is CASSPGDRGFTEAFF. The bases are TGTGCCAGCAGTCCCGGGGACAGGGGCTTTACTGAAGCTTTCTTT.